The 19 T cell receptor beta chains presented below share a single source sample, sequenced in a study of spatial heterogeneity in lung cancer. TCRdb reanalysed the 5' RACE reads using MiXCR and keeps one entry per CDR3 protein. Among tens of thousands of distinct CDR3 sequences listed, approximately 12% were seen once. The time point denotes: sample taken at primary tumor resection. Sequenced here: PBMCs, sampled at surgery. Source of these receptors: a male donor with early-stage non-small cell lung cancer.

The chain combines TRBV29-1 with TRBJ2-3; 8 bases are shared with TRBD2. The CDR3 is 14 residues long. Looked up from germline, CDR1 is SQVTM and CDR2 is ANQGSEA. Trimming at V came to 3 bases and at J to 1 base, leaving 3 bases not matched to a gene. The CDR3 DNA is TGCAGCGTTGACGTTAGCGGGGGCACAGATACGCAGTATTTT. It is translated as CSVDVSGGTDTQYF.

The chain combines TRBV29-1 with TRBJ1-2; TRBD1 aligns across 9 bases. CDR3 length: 16 residues. V was clipped by 6 bases and J by 2 bases; unmatched bases: 13. CDR1 and CDR2 from the germline V gene are SQVTM and ANQGSEA. The CDR3 protein is CSVEGQGASVNYGYTF. The CDR3 region has the DNA TGCAGCGTGGAGGGACAGGGTGCTTCCGTGAACTATGGCTACACCTTC.

V usage is TRBV7-9 and J usage is TRBJ2-1; TRBD2 agrees at 14 bases. Germline CDR1 is SEHNR and CDR2 is FQNEAQ (reference sequence). The ends lost 5 bases at V and 9 bases at J; junction bases unmatched: 6. The CDR3 is 15 residues long. CDR3 nucleotide sequence: TGTGCCAGCAGCAGGACTAGCGGGGGGCTCAGTGAGCAGTTCTTC. Residues: CASSRTSGGLSEQFF. Full variable domain (outside the CDR3, taken from reference TRBV7-9 and TRBJ2-1): DTGVSQNPRHKITKRGQNVTFRCDPISEHNRLYWYRQTLGQGPEFLTYFQNEAQLEKSRLLSDRFSAERPKGSFSTLEIQRTEQGDSAMYLCASSRTSGGLSEQFFGPGTRLTVL.

The chain uses TRBV7-2 and TRBJ2-7; tentative D call: TRBD2 (6 bases). The CDR3 is 15 residues long. Germline CDR1 reads SGHTA; CDR2 reads FQGNSA. Trimming stripped 5 bases from V and 0 bases from J, with 14 bases between. CDR3 nucleotide sequence: TGTGCCAGCAGCCCTGGCGCGGGGCTCTCCTACGAGCAGTACTTC. Its translation: CASSPGAGLSYEQYF.

This clonotype turned up a few times. J is TRBJ2-3 and V is TRBV29-1, with a weak D call TRBD1 (5 bases). The germline gives CDR1 SQVTM, CDR2 ANQGSEA. The CDR3 has 11 amino acids. V lost 3 bases to trimming and J lost 6 bases, with 7 bases between them. The CDR3 region has the DNA TGCAGCGTTGACAGGGCCGATACGCAGTATTTT. Residues: CSVDRADTQYF.

This clonotype was seen only a few times. The chain is built from TRBV28 and TRBJ2-5; no clear D. Germline CDR1 and CDR2: MDHEN and SYDVKM. Trimming removed 6 bases at V and 7 bases at J, with 15 bases between. The CDR3 is made up of 13 amino acids. The CDR3: CASSLAPRGTQYF. As DNA, the CDR3 is TGTGCCAGCAGCCTGGCGCCTCGTGGGACCCAGTACTTC. The whole variable domain, filled in from reference TRBV28 and TRBJ2-5, reads DVKVTQSSRYLVKRTGEKVFLECVQDMDHENMFWYRQDPGLGLRLIYFSYDVKMKEKGDIPEGYSVSREKKERFSLILESASTNQTSMYLCASSLAPRGTQYFGPGTRLLVL.

This clonotype has a handful of counts. This sequence joins TRBV28 and TRBJ1-4, with D unclear. Germline-derived CDR1 and CDR2 are MDHEN and SYDVKM. V was clipped by 9 bases and J by 10 bases, with 18 bases between them. There are 13 residues in the CDR3. The CDR3 region is CASVSFTPGKLFF. The CDR3 nucleotides read TGTGCCAGTGTATCTTTTACACCCGGAAAACTGTTTTTT.

This rearrangement joins TRBV7-2 to TRBJ2-5, with 8 bases that match TRBD2. CDR1 and CDR2 (germline): SGHTA, FQGNSA. The CDR3 has 16 residues. V lost 4 bases to trimming and J lost 9 bases; unmatched junction nucleotides: 16. CDR3 loop: CASSSHPTSASAAQYF. DNA for the CDR3: TGTGCCAGCAGCTCTCACCCGACTAGCGCCAGCGCGGCCCAGTACTTC.

This clonotype was recorded many times. The chain has TRBV18 and TRBJ1-5; D is perhaps TRBD1 (5 bases). CDR3 length: 16 amino acids. The ends were cut back, 0 bases at V and 9 bases at J, with 18 bases in the middle. In germline, CDR1 is KGHSH, CDR2 LQKENI. CDR3 nucleotide sequence: TGTGCCAGCTCACCACCGGCTCAGGGTGAGTCGCGGCCCCAGCATTTT. Its protein is CASSPPAQGESRPQHF.

This clonotype came up many times. The CDR3 reads CASSPTSGGAYEQYF. In nucleotides, the CDR3 is TGTGCCAGCAGCCCAACTAGCGGGGGGGCCTACGAGCAGTACTTC. This rearrangement joins TRBV9 to TRBJ2-7; 13 bases align to TRBD2. CDR1 is SGDLS and CDR2 is YYNGEE in the germline V gene. This CDR3 spans 15 amino acids. V lost 4 bases and J lost 2; bases outside the gene matches: 3.

This clonotype showed up just a few times. The chain couples TRBV3-1 to TRBJ2-1, with TRBD2 matching 9 bases. Losses at the gene ends were 0 bases for V and 5 bases for J; bases not matched to a gene: 2. This CDR3 region has 15 residues. Per the germline V gene, CDR1 is LGHDT and CDR2 is YNNKEL (reference sequence). In DNA form, the CDR3 reads TGTGCCAGCAGCCAAGATCCTAGCGGGAACAATGAGCAGTTCTTC. Amino acids: CASSQDPSGNNEQFF.

The V call is TRBV20-1, the J call TRBJ1-1; 9 bases align to TRBD1. This CDR3 has 14 residues. The ends lost 7 bases at V and 5 bases at J; junction bases unmatched: 11. Germline CDR1 and CDR2: DFQATT and SNEGSKA (reference sequence). CDR3 amino acids: CSVPRQGGKTEAFF. The CDR3 region has the DNA TGCAGTGTACCTAGACAGGGGGGTAAAACTGAAGCTTTCTTT.

The table lists this clonotype with a few counts. The chain combines TRBV28 with TRBJ1-4, with 9 bases identical to TRBD1. The length of the CDR3 is 16 residues. V trimming: 1 base; J trimming: 7 bases; junction bases outside the gene matches: 7. Germline V gene data show CDR1 as MDHEN and CDR2 as SYDVKM. The CDR3 protein is CASSLSVQGAREKLFF. The CDR3 DNA follows: TGTGCCAGCAGTTTATCCGTACAGGGGGCGCGTGAAAAACTGTTTTTT.

The CDR3 spells CASLRGSSTDTQYF. The DNA of the CDR3 is TGTGCCAGCCTCCGAGGTTCGAGCACAGATACGCAGTATTTT. The chain carries TRBV6-1 and TRBJ2-3, with D hard to call. Germline-derived CDR1 and CDR2 are MNHNS and SASEGT. This CDR3 is built from 14 residues. Trimming pared 8 bases from V and 0 bases from J, leaving 12 bases between.

This clonotype was observed a handful of times. The rearrangement links TRBV2 to TRBJ2-5; 7 positions match TRBD1. V was pared by 6 bases and J by 4 bases, with 8 bases of the junction left unmatched. Germline CDR1 SNHLY, CDR2 FYNNEI. CDR3 length: 14 residues. The CDR3 DNA follows: TGTGCCAGCAGACGACAGGGATGGGGAGAGACCCAGTACTTC. This sequence encodes CASRRQGWGETQYF. Using reference TRBV2 and TRBJ2-5 for the parts outside the CDR3, the full variable domain is EPEVTQTPSHQVTQMGQEVILRCVPISNHLYFYWYRQILGQKVEFLVSFYNNEISEKSEIFDDQFSVERPDGSNFTLKIRSTKLEDSAMYFCASRRQGWGETQYFGPGTRLLVL.

CDR3 loop: CASSVDSNEQFF. CDR3 DNA: TGTGCCAGCAGCGTTGACAGCAATGAGCAGTTCTTC. The J gene is TRBJ2-1, the V gene TRBV11-1; tentative D call: TRBD1 (5 bases). CDR1 SGHAT and CDR2 FQDESV come from the germline V gene (reference sequence). The CDR3 is made up of 12 amino acids. The V and J ends lost 5 bases and 6 bases respectively, with 8 bases between them.

This chain links TRBV7-2 with TRBJ2-5; tentative D call: TRBD2 (5 bases). Trimming left V 5 bases short and J 5 bases short, with 18 bases between. Germline loops: CDR1 SGHTA, CDR2 FQGNSA. The CDR3 is made up of 15 amino acids. CDR3 DNA: TGTGCCAGCAGCCAACCCGGGGTTCGCCGGGAGACCCAGTACTTC. Translating it yields CASSQPGVRRETQYF.

The chain has TRBV24-1 and TRBJ2-2; TRBD1 might be the D (5 bases). CDR3 length equals 14 residues. Trimming cost V 4 bases and J 4 bases, with 9 bases left between them. CDR1 is KGHDR and CDR2 is SFDVKD in the germline V gene. The CDR3 protein is CATSEPQGTGELFF. The CDR3 DNA reads TGTGCCACCAGTGAGCCGCAGGGCACCGGGGAGCTGTTTTTT.

At least ten counts were recorded for this clonotype. The chain carries TRBV11-1 and TRBJ2-7; 8 nucleotides agree with TRBD2. The trim removed 4 bases at V and 2 bases at J, leaving 10 bases unmatched. This CDR3 is 16 amino acids long. CDR1 SGHAT and CDR2 FQDESV come from the germline V gene (reference sequence). The CDR3 DNA reads as TGTGCCAGCAGCTCCGGGACTAGGATTCCGCCCTACGAGCAGTACTTC. It yields the protein CASSSGTRIPPYEQYF.